This TCR beta chain is drawn from a study of T cell responses to AZD1222 COVID-19 vaccine. Turning to this clone: The target antigen is unknown.

CDR3 size: 16 residues. Germline V gene sequence: CDR1 SGHDN, CDR2 FVKESK. V was cut by 1 base and J by 7 bases, with 19 bases left in between. This table comes from immunoSEQ multiplex PCR, and its TCRdb copy is limited to in-frame clones, with some not included. The sample includes roughly 120,000 clones, roughly 86% of them seen just once. Study results and limitations: Samples come after the peak T cell response, not at day 14. Spike was spanned by vaccine-associated CD4 TCRs, which were dominant at 160-218 and 743-854. Among spike-specific TCRs, nearly half reportedly target unmutated variant regions.

The chain joins TRBV14 to TRBJ1-2; TRBD1 might be the D (5 bases). Material: peripheral blood, obtained on day 0 of AZD1222 vaccination. This clonotype originated in an adult in good health. CDR3 nucleotide sequence: TGTGCCAGCAGCCAAGCCGGACCGGCAGGGAGACGTGGCTACACCTTC. Translated, it gives CASSQAGPAGRRGYTF. The entire variable domain, with the rest obtained from reference TRBV14 and TRBJ1-2, is as follows: EAGVTQFPSHSVIEKGQTVTLRCDPISGHDNLYWYRRVMGKEIKFLLHFVKESKQDESGMPNNRFLAERTGGTYSTLKVQPAELEDSGVYFCASSQAGPAGRRGYTFGSGTRLTVV.